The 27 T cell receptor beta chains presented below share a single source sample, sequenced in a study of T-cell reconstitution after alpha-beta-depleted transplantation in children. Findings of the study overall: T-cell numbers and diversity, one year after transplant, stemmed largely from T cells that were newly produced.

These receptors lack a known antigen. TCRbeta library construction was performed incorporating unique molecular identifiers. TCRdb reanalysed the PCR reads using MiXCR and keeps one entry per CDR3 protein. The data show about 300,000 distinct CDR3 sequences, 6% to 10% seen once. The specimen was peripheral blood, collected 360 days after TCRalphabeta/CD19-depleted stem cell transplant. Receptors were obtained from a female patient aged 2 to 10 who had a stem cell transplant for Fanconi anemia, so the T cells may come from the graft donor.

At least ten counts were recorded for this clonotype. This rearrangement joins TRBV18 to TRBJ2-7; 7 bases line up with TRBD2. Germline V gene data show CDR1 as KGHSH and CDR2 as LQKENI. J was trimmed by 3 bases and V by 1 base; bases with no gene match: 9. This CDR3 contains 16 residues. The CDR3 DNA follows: TGTGCCAGCTCACCACAAGGCGGGAGTATGAGCTACGAGCAGTACTTC. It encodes CASSPQGGSMSYEQYF.

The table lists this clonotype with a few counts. This chain's CDR3 is CASSPGGGVGKNEQFF. CDR3 nucleotides: TGTGCCAGCAGTCCTGGCGGGGGGGTGGGGAAAAATGAGCAGTTCTTC. The chain employs TRBV27 and TRBJ2-1; 9 positions agree with TRBD2. This CDR3 has 16 amino acids. Trimming removed 5 bases from V and 7 bases from J; junction bases left unmatched: 12. In germline, CDR1 is MNHEY, CDR2 SMNVEV (reference sequence).

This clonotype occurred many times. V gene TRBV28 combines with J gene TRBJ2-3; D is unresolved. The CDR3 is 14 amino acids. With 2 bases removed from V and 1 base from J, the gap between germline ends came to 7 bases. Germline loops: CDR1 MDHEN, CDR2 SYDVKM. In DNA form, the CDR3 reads TGTGCCAGCAGTTTAGGCAGGCGCACAGATACGCAGTATTTT. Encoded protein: CASSLGRRTDTQYF.

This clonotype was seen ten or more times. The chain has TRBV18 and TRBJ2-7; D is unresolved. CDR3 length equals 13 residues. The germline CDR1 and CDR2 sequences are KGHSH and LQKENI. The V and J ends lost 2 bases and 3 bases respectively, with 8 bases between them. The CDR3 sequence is CASSPSLYYEQYF. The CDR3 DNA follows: TGTGCCAGCTCACCATCACTTTACTACGAGCAGTACTTC.

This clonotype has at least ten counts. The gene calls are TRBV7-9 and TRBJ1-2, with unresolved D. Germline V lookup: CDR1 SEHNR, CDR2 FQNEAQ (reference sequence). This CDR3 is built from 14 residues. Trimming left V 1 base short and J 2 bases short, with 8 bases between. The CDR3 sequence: CASSLDPFNYGYTF. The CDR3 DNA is TGTGCCAGCAGCTTAGACCCCTTCAACTATGGCTACACCTTC.

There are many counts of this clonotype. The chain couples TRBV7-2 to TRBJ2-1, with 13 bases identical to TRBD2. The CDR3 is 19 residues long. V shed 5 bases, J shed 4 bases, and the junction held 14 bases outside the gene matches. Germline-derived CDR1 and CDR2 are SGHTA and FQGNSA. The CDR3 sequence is CASSRKRGTSGATYNEQFF. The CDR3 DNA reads TGTGCCAGCAGCCGCAAACGAGGGACTAGCGGGGCCACTTACAATGAGCAGTTCTTC.

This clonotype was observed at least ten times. The CDR3 protein is CASRTTGGSGELFF. CDR3 DNA: TGTGCCAGCAGGACTACAGGGGGTTCCGGGGAGCTGTTTTTT. The rearrangement uses TRBV27 and TRBJ2-2, with TRBD1 identical over 8 bases. Germline trimming cut 6 bases from V and 6 bases from J; bases unmatched to any gene: 6. This CDR3 comprises 14 residues. Per the germline V gene, CDR1 is MNHEY and CDR2 is SMNVEV (reference sequence).

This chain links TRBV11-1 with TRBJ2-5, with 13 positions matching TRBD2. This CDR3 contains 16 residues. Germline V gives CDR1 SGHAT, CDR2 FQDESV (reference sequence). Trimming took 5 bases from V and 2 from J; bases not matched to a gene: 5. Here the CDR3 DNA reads TGTGCCAGCAGCGCCTGGACTAGCGGGGGTCAAGAGACCCAGTACTTC. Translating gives CASSAWTSGGQETQYF.

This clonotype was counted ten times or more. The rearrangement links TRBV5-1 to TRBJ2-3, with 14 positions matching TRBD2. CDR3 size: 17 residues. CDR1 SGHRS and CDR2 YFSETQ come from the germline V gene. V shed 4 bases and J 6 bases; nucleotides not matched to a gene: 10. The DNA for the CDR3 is TGCGCCAGCAGCACGACTAGCGGGGGGGTGACTATGGATACGCAGTATTTT. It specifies CASSTTSGGVTMDTQYF.

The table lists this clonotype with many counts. The CDR3 nucleotides are TGCGCCAGCACCGAGACAGGAGTATCAGGCTATGGCTACACCTTC. Its translation: CASTETGVSGYGYTF. The rearrangement joins TRBV5-1 to TRBJ1-2, with D maybe TRBD1 (6 bases). The V and J ends lost 6 bases and 4 bases respectively, with 19 bases between them. The germline CDR1 and CDR2 sequences are SGHRS and YFSETQ. The CDR3 length is 15 residues.

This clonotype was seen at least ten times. The CDR3 DNA sequence: TGCGCCAGCAGTAAGACCGGGACATTAGCCAAAAACATTCAGTACTTC. This encodes CASSKTGTLAKNIQYF. J is TRBJ2-4 and V is TRBV5-1; tentatively, D is TRBD1 (6 bases). Germline CDR1 SGHRS, CDR2 YFSETQ. The germline V and J ends were trimmed by 5 bases and 0 bases, with 15 bases remaining between them. The CDR3 covers 16 residues.

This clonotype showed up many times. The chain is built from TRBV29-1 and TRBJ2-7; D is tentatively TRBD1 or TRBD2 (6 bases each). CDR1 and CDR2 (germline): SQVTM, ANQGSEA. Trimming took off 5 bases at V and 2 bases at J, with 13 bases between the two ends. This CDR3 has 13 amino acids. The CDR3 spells CSVRGGQTYEQYF. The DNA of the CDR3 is TGCAGCGTTCGTGGGGGGCAAACCTACGAGCAGTACTTC.

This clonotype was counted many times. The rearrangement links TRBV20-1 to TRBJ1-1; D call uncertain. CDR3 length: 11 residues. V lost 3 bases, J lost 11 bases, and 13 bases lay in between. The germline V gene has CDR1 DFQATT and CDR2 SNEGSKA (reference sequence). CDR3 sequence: CSARPVLGAFF. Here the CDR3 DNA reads TGCAGTGCTAGGCCTGTTTTGGGGGCTTTCTTT.

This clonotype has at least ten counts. This chain's CDR3 is CASSYSSYEQYF. The CDR3 bases are TGTGCCAGCAGTTACTCTAGCTACGAGCAGTACTTC. V is TRBV6-6 and J is TRBJ2-7; no clear D. The CDR3 is 12 amino acids. Germline loops: CDR1 MNHNY, CDR2 SVGAGI (reference sequence). V was trimmed by 0 bases and J by 3 bases, leaving 3 bases between them.

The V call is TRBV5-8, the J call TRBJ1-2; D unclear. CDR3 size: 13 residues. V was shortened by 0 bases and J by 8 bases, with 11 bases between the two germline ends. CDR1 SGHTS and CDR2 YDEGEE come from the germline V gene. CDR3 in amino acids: CASSLVVDGGYTF. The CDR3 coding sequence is TGTGCCAGCAGCTTGGTCGTCGACGGCGGCTACACCTTC.

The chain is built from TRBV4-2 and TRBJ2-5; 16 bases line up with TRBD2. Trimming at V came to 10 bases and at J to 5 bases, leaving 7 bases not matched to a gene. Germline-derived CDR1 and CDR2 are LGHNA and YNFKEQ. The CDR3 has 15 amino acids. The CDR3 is CATPPGLAGGETQYF. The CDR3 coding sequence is TGTGCCACTCCACCGGGACTAGCGGGAGGGGAGACCCAGTACTTC.

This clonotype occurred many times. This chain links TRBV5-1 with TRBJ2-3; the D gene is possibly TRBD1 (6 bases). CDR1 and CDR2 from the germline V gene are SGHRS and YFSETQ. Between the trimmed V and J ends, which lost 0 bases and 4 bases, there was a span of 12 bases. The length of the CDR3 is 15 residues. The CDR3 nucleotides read TGCGCCAGCAGCTTGGGGGGGCCCTCCGCAGATACGCAGTATTTT. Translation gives CASSLGGPSADTQYF.

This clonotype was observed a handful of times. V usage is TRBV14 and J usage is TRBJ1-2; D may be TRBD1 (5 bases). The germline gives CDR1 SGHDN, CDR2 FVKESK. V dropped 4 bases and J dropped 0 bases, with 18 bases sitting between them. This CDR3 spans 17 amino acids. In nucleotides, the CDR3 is TGTGCCAGCAGCCCCTTAGGCCCACCGACAGCTAACTATGGCTACACCTTC. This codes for CASSPLGPPTANYGYTF.

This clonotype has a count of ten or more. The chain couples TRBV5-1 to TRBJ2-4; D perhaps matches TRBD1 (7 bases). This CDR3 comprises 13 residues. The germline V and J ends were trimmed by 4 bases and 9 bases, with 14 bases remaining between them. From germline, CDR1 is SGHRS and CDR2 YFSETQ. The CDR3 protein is CASSPPGDSIQYF. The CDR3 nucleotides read TGCGCCAGCAGCCCACCGGGGGACAGCATTCAGTACTTC.

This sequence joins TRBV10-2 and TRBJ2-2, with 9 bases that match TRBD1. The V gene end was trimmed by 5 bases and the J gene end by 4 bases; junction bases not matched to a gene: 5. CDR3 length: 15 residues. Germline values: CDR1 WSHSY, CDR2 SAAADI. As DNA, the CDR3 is TGCGCCAGCAGTTTCACAGGGGGCCCCACCGGGGAGCTGTTTTTT. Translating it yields CASSFTGGPTGELFF.

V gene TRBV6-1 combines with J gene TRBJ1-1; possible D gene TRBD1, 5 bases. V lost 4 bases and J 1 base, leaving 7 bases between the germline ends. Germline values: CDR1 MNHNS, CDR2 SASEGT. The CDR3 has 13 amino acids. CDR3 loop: CASSAGKNTEAFF. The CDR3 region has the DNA TGTGCCAGCAGTGCAGGGAAGAACACTGAAGCTTTCTTT.

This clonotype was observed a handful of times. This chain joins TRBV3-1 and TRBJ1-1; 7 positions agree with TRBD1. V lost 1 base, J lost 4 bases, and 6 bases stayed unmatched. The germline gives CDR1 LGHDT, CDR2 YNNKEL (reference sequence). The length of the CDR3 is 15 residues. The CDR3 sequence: CASSQGGGEGTEAFF. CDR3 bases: TGTGCCAGCAGCCAAGGAGGGGGCGAGGGCACTGAAGCTTTCTTT.

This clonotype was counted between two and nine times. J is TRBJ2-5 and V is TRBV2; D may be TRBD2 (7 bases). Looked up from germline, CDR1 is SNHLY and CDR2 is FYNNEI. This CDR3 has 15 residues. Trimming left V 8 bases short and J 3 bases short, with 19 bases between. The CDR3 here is CASAIGGPGKETQYF. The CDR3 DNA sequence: TGTGCCAGCGCTATCGGGGGGCCGGGGAAAGAGACCCAGTACTTC.

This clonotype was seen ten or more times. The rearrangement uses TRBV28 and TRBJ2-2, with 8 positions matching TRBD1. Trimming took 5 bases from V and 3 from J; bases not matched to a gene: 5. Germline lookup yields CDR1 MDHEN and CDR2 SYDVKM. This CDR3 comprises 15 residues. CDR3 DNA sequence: TGTGCCAGCAGTCGGACAGGGAGATACACCGGGGAGCTGTTTTTT. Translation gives CASSRTGRYTGELFF.

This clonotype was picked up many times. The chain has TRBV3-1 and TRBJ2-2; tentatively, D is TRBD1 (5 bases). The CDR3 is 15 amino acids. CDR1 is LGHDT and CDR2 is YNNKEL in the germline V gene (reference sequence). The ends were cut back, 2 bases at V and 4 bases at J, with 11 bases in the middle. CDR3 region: CASSQKIDSTGELFF. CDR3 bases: TGTGCCAGCAGCCAAAAAATTGACAGCACCGGGGAGCTGTTTTTT.

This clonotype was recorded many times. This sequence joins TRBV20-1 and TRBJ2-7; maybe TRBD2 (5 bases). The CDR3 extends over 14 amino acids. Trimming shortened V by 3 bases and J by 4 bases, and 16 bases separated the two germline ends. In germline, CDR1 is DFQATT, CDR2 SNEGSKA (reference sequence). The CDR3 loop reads CSASARGREYEQYF. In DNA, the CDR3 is TGCAGTGCTAGTGCCCGGGGAAGGGAGTACGAGCAGTACTTC.

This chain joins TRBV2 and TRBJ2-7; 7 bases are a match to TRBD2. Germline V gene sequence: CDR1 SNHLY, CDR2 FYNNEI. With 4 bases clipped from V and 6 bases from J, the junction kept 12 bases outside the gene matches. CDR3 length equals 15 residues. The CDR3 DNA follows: TGTGCCAGCAGTGGGTCTGTGGGAGGGCCGTCCGAGCAGTACTTC. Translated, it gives CASSGSVGGPSEQYF.